This T cell receptor (beta chain) was found in a study of blood T cell repertoires in COVID-19. Study-level information: Sites across the United States, Italy and Spain contributed samples from acute and convalescent COVID-19.

In the original workflow: Amplification with reference gene primers provided the estimates of nucleated cell counts. Here immunoSEQ multiplex PCR was the method, and the copy in TCRdb shows in-frame clones only, minus some. From that table come the V and J calls and clone size; the DNA was used to work out D and trimming. The sample yields over 90,000 clones, approximately 91% seen once. Germline V gene lookup returns CDR1 SEHNR and CDR2 FQNEAQ (reference sequence). The CDR3 runs 15 residues. Deletions cut 2 bases from V and 4 bases from J, with 14 bases between. The TCR originated in a young man with acute or convalescent COVID-19. The sequenced sample was peripheral blood. The rearrangement uses TRBV7-9 and TRBJ1-2; D ambiguous. CDR3 nucleotides: TGTGCCAGCAGCTTAAATGGAGGCGCAAGCTATGGCTACACCTTC. Protein: CASSLNGGASYGYTF.